One and the same sample provided the 14 T cell receptor beta chains below, sequenced in a study of OX40 agonist ivuxolimab in advanced cancers. The library was prepared using the immunoSEQ multiplex PCR assay. TCRdb holds this immuneACCESS table with in-frame rearrangements only. Some clones are missing; in checked studies, unresolved V genes explain under half, and the rest has no known cause. For this sample the table gives roughly 6,300 clones, of which 60% to 85% were detected only once. The ten largest clones add up to 20% to 25% of the sample. The sequenced sample was CD4+ or CD8+ T cells sorted from blood, obtained in a trial of the OX40 agonist ivuxolimab. The receptors originated from an adult with an advanced solid tumor such as melanoma, head and neck, liver or kidney cancer.

V usage is TRBV5-4 and J usage is TRBJ2-2; perhaps TRBD1 as D (6 bases). V lost 3 bases to trimming and J lost 7 bases, with 19 bases between them. Per the germline V gene, CDR1 is SGHNT and CDR2 is YYREEE (reference sequence). The CDR3 contains 16 residues. The CDR3 bases are TGTGCCAGCAGCTCAGCGAACACAGGGTTCCACGGGGAGCTGTTTTTT. Its protein product is CASSSANTGFHGELFF.

The chain combines TRBV27 with TRBJ1-5, with 7 bases aligning to TRBD1. The CDR3 is made up of 16 amino acids. CDR1 MNHEY and CDR2 SMNVEV come from the germline V gene (reference sequence). V lost 5 bases, J lost 6 bases, and 13 bases stayed unmatched. This CDR3 is CASSPGGGGGSQPQHF. In DNA form, the CDR3 reads TGTGCCAGCAGTCCAGGGGGGGGAGGTGGAAGTCAGCCCCAGCATTTT.

V usage is TRBV27 and J usage is TRBJ1-1; D unclear. V was clipped by 4 bases and J by 4 bases, with 10 bases between them. Germline CDR1 and CDR2: MNHEY and SMNVEV (reference sequence). The CDR3 consists of 13 residues. The chain's CDR3 is CASSSGWGTEAFF. The CDR3 DNA reads as TGTGCCAGCAGTTCAGGATGGGGCACTGAAGCTTTCTTT.

CDR3 amino acids: CASSQLTGNEQFF. Written as DNA, the CDR3 is TGCGCCAGCAGCCAATTGACAGGGAATGAGCAGTTCTTC. The chain links TRBV4-1 to TRBJ2-1, with 7 bases lining up with TRBD1. V lost 2 bases, J lost 7 bases, and 2 bases stayed unmatched. This CDR3 is 13 amino acids long. The V gene's germline CDR1 is MGHRA and CDR2 YSYEKL.

The chain carries TRBV7-9 and TRBJ2-7; D uncertain. The CDR3 has 13 residues. CDR1 and CDR2 (germline): SEHNR, FQNEAQ (reference sequence). V lost 1 base to trimming and J lost 6 bases, with 10 bases between them. The CDR3 sequence is CASSLGIRGEQYF. In DNA form, the CDR3 reads TGTGCCAGCAGCTTAGGAATCCGTGGCGAGCAGTACTTC.

The DNA of the CDR3 is TGTGCCAGCAGTTACTCGTCCGCCCTGACAGAGCAGTACTTC. Amino acid sequence: CASSYSSALTEQYF. The chain recombines TRBV6-6 with TRBJ2-7, with D unclear. The CDR3 has 14 amino acids. V was clipped by 0 bases and J by 7 bases, with 13 bases between them. Per the germline V gene, CDR1 is MNHNY and CDR2 is SVGAGI (reference sequence).

The DNA for the CDR3 is TGTGCCAGCAGCAAAGGGGTTTCGTTCCCTTTCCCCTACGAGCAGTACTTC. This sequence encodes CASSKGVSFPFPYEQYF. V and J are TRBV21-1 and TRBJ2-7. TRBV21-1 is given as a pseudogene. The CDR3 spans 17 residues.

J is TRBJ2-7 and V is TRBV7-6; 7 nucleotides line up with TRBD2. The CDR3 length is 15 residues. V was clipped by 1 base and J by 3 bases; unmatched bases: 6. CDR1 and CDR2 from the germline V gene are SGHVS and FNYEAQ. The CDR3 sequence is CASSLDRGGSYEQYF. In DNA form, the CDR3 reads TGTGCCAGCAGCTTAGACAGAGGCGGGAGCTACGAGCAGTACTTC.

J is TRBJ2-2 and V is TRBV4-2, with D perhaps matching TRBD1 or TRBD2 (5 bases each). Germline V gene data show CDR1 as LGHNA and CDR2 as YNFKEQ. CDR3 size: 15 residues. The V end lost 9 bases, the J end lost 6 bases, and 20 bases lay between the germline ends. The CDR3 sequence is CASKSRDLSPGELFF. CDR3 coding DNA: TGTGCCAGTAAGTCCCGGGACCTATCCCCCGGGGAGCTGTTTTTT.

The rearrangement links TRBV5-8 to TRBJ2-3; the D call may be TRBD1 or TRBD2 (5 bases each). This CDR3 comprises 17 residues. Germline-derived CDR1 and CDR2 are SGHTS and YDEGEE. V shed 7 bases and J shed 6 bases, with 27 bases lying between them. The CDR3 DNA follows: TGTGCCAGCCCCCTAAGCGATTCGAGGGGCCCTAAGGATACGCAGTATTTT. Translation: CASPLSDSRGPKDTQYF.

V and J are TRBV27 and TRBJ2-7; possible D gene TRBD1, 6 bases. The CDR3 is made up of 13 amino acids. Germline V gene sequence: CDR1 MNHEY, CDR2 SMNVEV (reference sequence). Trimming removed 4 bases at V and 4 bases at J, with 11 bases between. DNA for the CDR3: TGTGCCAGCAGTTACGCAGGGGCTTACGAGCAGTACTTC. It is translated as CASSYAGAYEQYF.

V is TRBV25-1 and J is TRBJ1-4; D is unclear. The CDR3 loop spans 14 amino acids. Trimming removed 1 base at V and 7 bases at J, with 10 bases between. CDR1 is MGHDK, CDR2 SYGVNS, per germline. In nucleotides, the CDR3 is TGTGCCAGCAGTGAATTTAGTGTGGGTGAAAAACTGTTTTTT. Its protein is CASSEFSVGEKLFF.

J is TRBJ1-5 and V is TRBV4-3; D ambiguous. There are 16 residues in the CDR3. V shed 0 bases and J shed 0 bases, with 9 bases lying between them. Germline CDR1 LGHNA, CDR2 YSLEER. DNA of the CDR3: TGCGCCAGCAGCCAAGACCTCAGCGGTAGCAATCAGCCCCAGCATTTT. Translated: CASSQDLSGSNQPQHF.

The rearrangement uses TRBV7-9 and TRBJ2-1; 10 bases are shared with TRBD2. Germline assignment: CDR1 SEHNR and CDR2 FQNEAQ (reference sequence). Germline trimming cut 5 bases from V and 0 bases from J; bases unmatched to any gene: 13. This CDR3 has 19 residues. For the CDR3, the DNA is TGTGCCAGCAGCGTGGGGGGGTATTCTAGCGGGAGCTCCTACAATGAGCAGTTCTTC. It yields the protein CASSVGGYSSGSSYNEQFF.